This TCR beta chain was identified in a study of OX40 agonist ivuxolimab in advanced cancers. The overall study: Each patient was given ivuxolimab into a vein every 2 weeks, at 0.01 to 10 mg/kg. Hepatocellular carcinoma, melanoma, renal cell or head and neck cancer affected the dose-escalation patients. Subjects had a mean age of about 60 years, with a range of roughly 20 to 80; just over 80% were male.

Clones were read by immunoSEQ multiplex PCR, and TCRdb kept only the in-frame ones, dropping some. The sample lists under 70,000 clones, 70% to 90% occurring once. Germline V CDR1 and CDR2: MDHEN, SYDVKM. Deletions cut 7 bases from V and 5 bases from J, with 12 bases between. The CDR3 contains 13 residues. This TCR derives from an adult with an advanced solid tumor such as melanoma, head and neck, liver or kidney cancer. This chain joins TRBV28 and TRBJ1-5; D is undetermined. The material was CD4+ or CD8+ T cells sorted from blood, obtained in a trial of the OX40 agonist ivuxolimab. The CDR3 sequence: CASISGSHQPQHF. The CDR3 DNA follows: TGTGCCAGCATAAGTGGCTCCCATCAGCCCCAGCATTTT.